What follows are 16 T cell receptor beta chains derived from one specimen sequenced in a study of breast tumors, draining lymph nodes, adjacent tissues. Axillary draining lymph nodes of breast cancer patients supplied the node samples. MiXCR was run by TCRdb on the multiplex PCR reads, yielding one entry per CDR3 protein. The sample comprises 100,000 or so distinct CDR3 sequences, approximately 21% of which are singletons, and roughly 1.2% rests with the top ten. Sequenced: axillary lymph node tissue. The receptors were sampled from a female donor with breast cancer. Some clones in this sample may be carry-over from other donors' samples.

This clonotype was counted ten times or more. The rearrangement links TRBV3-1 to TRBJ1-3; D remains unclear. V lost 1 base and J 0 bases, leaving 7 bases between the germline ends. There are 15 residues in the CDR3. Germline V gene sequence: CDR1 LGHDT, CDR2 YNNKEL (reference sequence). The CDR3, as DNA: TGTGCCAGCAGCCAAGGAGGGCTCTCTGGAAACACCATATATTTT. Translation gives CASSQGGLSGNTIYF.

The rearrangement joins TRBV7-2 to TRBJ1-4; a possible D gene is TRBD1 (5 bases). Trimming left V 3 bases short and J 5 bases short, with 10 bases between. CDR1 SGHTA and CDR2 FQGNSA come from the germline V gene. The CDR3 extends over 14 amino acids. CDR3 DNA: TGTGCCAGCAGCTTTCAGGGAGGAAATGAAAAACTGTTTTTT. Its protein is CASSFQGGNEKLFF. Full variable domain (remainder filled in from reference TRBV7-2 and TRBJ1-4): GAGVSQSPSNKVTEKGKDVELRCDPISGHTALYWYRQSLGQGLEFLIYFQGNSAPDKSGLPSDRFSAERTGGSVSTLTIQRTQQEDSAVYLCASSFQGGNEKLFFGSGTQLSVL.

This clonotype has ten or more counts. The chain employs TRBV5-1 and TRBJ2-2; TRBD1 is a possible D gene (5 bases). Germline values: CDR1 SGHRS, CDR2 YFSETQ. V gave up 5 bases and J gave up 3 bases, with 8 bases separating them. The CDR3 has 13 amino acids. The CDR3 bases are TGCGCCAGCAGACAAGGGGACACCGGGGAGCTGTTTTTT. Amino acids: CASRQGDTGELFF.

This clonotype came up many times. V and J are TRBV12-3 or TRBV12-4 and TRBJ1-4, with D possibly TRBD1 on 6 matching bases. The V and J ends lost 6 bases and 2 bases respectively, with 10 bases between them. The CDR3 is made up of 14 amino acids. CDR3 in amino acids: CASRPGVTNEKLFF. The CDR3 DNA reads as TGTGCCAGCAGGCCAGGGGTTACTAATGAAAAACTGTTTTTT.

Concerning this clonotype: This may arise from a read error, as a much more abundant clone is one base away. This sequence joins TRBV7-2 and TRBJ2-7; TRBD2 matches at 10 bases. The CDR3 is made up of 14 amino acids. CDR1 and CDR2 from the germline V gene are SGHTA and FQGNSA. CDR3 sequence (DNA): TGTGCCAACAGCCCGGGACTAGCGATCTACGAGCAGTACTTC. It is translated as CANSPGLAIYEQYF.

This clonotype was seen just once. It may be a read error: a sequence one base away is much more abundant. The chain links TRBV19 to TRBJ1-5, with D possibly being TRBD1 (5 bases). The CDR3 length is 16 residues. Germline-derived CDR1 and CDR2 are LNHDA and SQIVND (reference sequence). CDR3 nucleotide sequence: TGTGCCAGTAGACCCCGGGGAAGGGGAGGTAATCAGCCCCGGCATTTT. Translating gives CASRPRGRGGNQPRHF.

This clonotype was counted ten times or more. The chain is built from TRBV5-8 and TRBJ1-5; D is perhaps TRBD1 (6 bases). V dropped 4 bases and J dropped 2 bases, with 13 bases sitting between them. The CDR3 runs 15 residues. Germline V gene data show CDR1 as SGHTS and CDR2 as YDEGEE. In DNA, the CDR3 is TGTGCCAGCAGCCTGGGGGCAGGAGGCAATCAGCCCCAGCATTTT. Protein sequence: CASSLGAGGNQPQHF.

This clonotype was counted many times. The rearrangement uses TRBV7-9 and TRBJ2-5, with 10 bases matching TRBD1. CDR3 length: 15 amino acids. Germline CDR1 reads SEHNR; CDR2 reads FQNEAQ (reference sequence). Germline trimming cut 5 bases from V and 0 bases from J; bases unmatched to any gene: 3. The CDR3 nucleotides are TGTGCCAGCAGCGTGGGACAGGGGAACCAAGAGACCCAGTACTTC. Its translation is CASSVGQGNQETQYF.

At least ten counts were recorded for this clonotype. V gene TRBV29-1 combines with J gene TRBJ2-7; D uncertain. The length of the CDR3 is 11 residues. The V gene's germline CDR1 is SQVTM and CDR2 ANQGSEA. Trimming took off 4 bases at V and 4 bases at J, with 8 bases between the two ends. CDR3 sequence (DNA): TGCAGCGTTGTTTGGATATACGAGCAGTACTTC. Translating it yields CSVVWIYEQYF.

The CDR3 nucleotides read TGCAGTGCTAGGGACAGGGTCCTCCCCACTGAAGCTTTCTTT. It specifies CSARDRVLPTEAFF. This chain links TRBV20-1 with TRBJ1-1, with 8 bases that match TRBD1. The CDR3 covers 14 residues. CDR1 is DFQATT, CDR2 SNEGSKA, per germline (reference sequence). V dropped 3 bases and J dropped 4; count of bases not matched to a gene: 7.

The chain couples TRBV20-1 to TRBJ1-6, with 9 nucleotides matching TRBD1. This CDR3 is built from 15 residues. Germline V gene lookup returns CDR1 DFQATT and CDR2 SNEGSKA (reference sequence). V was pared by 4 bases and J by 12 bases, with 13 bases of the junction left unmatched. This chain's CDR3 is CSATQGARRGGPLHF. DNA of the CDR3: TGCAGTGCTACACAGGGGGCGAGAAGAGGGGGACCCCTCCACTTT.

This clonotype was counted many times. The chain carries TRBV19 and TRBJ2-2; 11 bases agree with TRBD2. CDR1 and CDR2 (germline): LNHDA, SQIVND (reference sequence). This CDR3 has 15 residues. V dropped 6 bases and J dropped 0; count of bases not matched to a gene: 0. CDR3 coding DNA: TGTGCCAGTAGACTAGCGGGGGCGAACACCGGGGAGCTGTTTTTT. Its protein product is CASRLAGANTGELFF.

This clonotype was observed many times. The chain combines TRBV20-1 with TRBJ1-6; TRBD1 matches 9 bases. V shed 5 bases and J 6 bases; nucleotides not matched to a gene: 5. The CDR3 is 14 amino acids. The germline V gene encodes CDR1 DFQATT and CDR2 SNEGSKA (reference sequence). This CDR3 reads CSALQGAVNSPLHF. CDR3 coding DNA: TGCAGTGCTCTACAGGGGGCCGTTAATTCACCCCTCCACTTT.

This clonotype was detected many times. The chain carries TRBV5-1 and TRBJ2-3; D may be TRBD2 (5 bases). Germline CDR1 is SGHRS and CDR2 is YFSETQ. This CDR3 has 16 residues. The V end lost 0 bases, the J end lost 0 bases, and 11 bases lay between the germline ends. The CDR3, as DNA: TGCGCCAGCAGCTTGGATGGTCCGGGAAGCACAGATACGCAGTATTTT. This translates into CASSLDGPGSTDTQYF. The variable domain in full, with the rest retrieved from reference TRBV5-1 and TRBJ2-3, is KAGVTQTPRYLIKTRGQQVTLSCSPISGHRSVSWYQQTPGQGLQFLFEYFSETQRNKGNFPGRFSGRQFSNSRSEMNVSTLELGDSALYLCASSLDGPGSTDTQYFGPGTRLTVL.

This clonotype was detected many times. The genes are TRBV6-1 and TRBJ2-7; D is uncertain. The CDR3 has 12 amino acids. Germline lookup yields CDR1 MNHNS and CDR2 SASEGT. V dropped 4 bases and J dropped 4 bases, with 8 bases sitting between them. Here the CDR3 reads CASSATSYEQYF. CDR3 bases: TGTGCCAGCAGTGCTACGTCTTACGAGCAGTACTTC.

The rearrangement joins TRBV28 to TRBJ1-4; the D is unclear. V lost 4 bases to trimming and J lost 7 bases, with 19 bases between them. The CDR3 loop spans 16 amino acids. Germline-derived CDR1 and CDR2 are MDHEN and SYDVKM. This chain's CDR3 is CASSSIWTGSVEKLFF. CDR3 bases: TGTGCCAGCAGTTCAATATGGACGGGCTCGGTTGAAAAACTGTTTTTT.